This T cell receptor beta chain stems from a study of CD4+ T cells in melanoma. Clones were sequenced by immunoSEQ multiplex PCR, and TCRdb holds only the in-frame ones, with some missing. Found here are 13,000 or so clones, 60% to 75% of them singletons; the top ten hold about a tenth. The V end was cut by 5 bases, the J end by 0 bases, with 11 bases between. The CDR3 is made up of 15 amino acids. Per germline, CDR1 SGHVS and CDR2 FNYEAQ. The rearrangement links TRBV7-6 to TRBJ2-1; perhaps D is TRBD1 or TRBD2 (5 bases each). This clonotype originated in a human donor with melanoma. The sequencing sample was made of cells from a culture (not recorded whether cultured in vitro). Here the CDR3 reads CASSLSGGSYNEQFF. In nucleotides, the CDR3 is TGTGCCAGCAGCCTCAGTGGGGGCTCCTACAATGAGCAGTTCTTC.